A single sample is the source of the 4 T cell receptor beta chains below, sequenced in a study of T cell changes during pregnancy in multiple sclerosis. Only in-frame clones appear in the TCRdb table, and some are missing; sequencing was by immunoSEQ multiplex PCR. The sample has about 80,000 clones; about 91% are singletons. Sequencing used peripheral blood, obtained before pregnancy. These TCRs come from a female donor with multiple sclerosis, enrolled in a pregnancy study.

The V call is TRBV9, the J call TRBJ1-3, with D possibly matching TRBD1 (6 bases). From germline, CDR1 is SGDLS and CDR2 YYNGEE. Trimming pared 0 bases from V and 4 bases from J, leaving 11 bases between. The CDR3 extends over 15 amino acids. CDR3 sequence reads: CASSVGQGRGNTIYF. CDR3 in DNA: TGTGCCAGCAGCGTAGGCCAGGGGAGAGGAAACACCATATATTTT.

The rearrangement uses TRBV7-6 and TRBJ1-5; 8 bases fit TRBD1. CDR3 length equals 15 residues. Per the germline V gene, CDR1 is SGHVS and CDR2 is FNYEAQ. J was trimmed by 6 bases and V by 0 bases; bases with no gene match: 4. CDR3 DNA: TGTGCCAGCAGCTTAGCGGGACAGGCCGGTCAGCCCCAGCATTTT. This translates into CASSLAGQAGQPQHF.

The chain couples TRBV2 to TRBJ1-4; TRBD1 matches at 10 bases. The CDR3 covers 14 residues. The V segment lost 6 bases and the J segment 8 bases; nucleotides outside the gene matches: 6. Per germline, CDR1 SNHLY and CDR2 FYNNEI. Here the CDR3 reads CASRSGTGAEKLFF. The CDR3 nucleotides read TGTGCCAGCAGATCCGGGACAGGGGCCGAAAAACTGTTTTTT. The full variable domain, in which reference TRBV2 and TRBJ1-4 provide the parts outside the CDR3, is EPEVTQTPSHQVTQMGQEVILRCVPISNHLYFYWYRQILGQKVEFLVSFYNNEISEKSEIFDDQFSVERPDGSNFTLKIRSTKLEDSAMYFCASRSGTGAEKLFFGSGTQLSVL.

This chain joins TRBV7-9 and TRBJ2-7, with D perhaps matching TRBD1 (5 bases). The V gene's germline CDR1 is SEHNR and CDR2 FQNEAQ (reference sequence). The V gene lost 2 bases and the J gene lost 6 bases, with 8 bases spanning the gap. This CDR3 contains 12 residues. The CDR3 DNA reads as TGTGCCAGCAGCTTACAGGGCTCCGAGCAGTACTTC. This encodes CASSLQGSEQYF.